These 8 T cell receptor beta chains were sequenced from one sample in a study of blood T cell repertoires in COVID-19 (dated by TCRdb to 2020 to 2022). Library preparation was by the immunoSEQ multiplex PCR assay. Not all clones reach the TCRdb copy of this immuneACCESS table, which keeps in-frame sequences only. Checked studies attribute under half of the gap to unresolved V genes and leave the rest unexplained. Counted in this sample were some 70,000 clones; 85% to 90% of them appeared once. Less than 7.5% of the sample is held by the ten biggest clonotypes. The sample was peripheral blood. The receptors here all came from a woman older than 75 with active COVID-19.

The chain couples TRBV27 to TRBJ2-5, with TRBD1 matching 9 bases. The CDR3 runs 14 residues. Germline V gene sequence: CDR1 MNHEY, CDR2 SMNVEV (reference sequence). The V and J ends lost 5 bases and 8 bases, in that order; junction bases with no gene match: 9. The CDR3 is CASSLGQGRETQYF. DNA of the CDR3: TGTGCCAGCAGTCTAGGACAGGGGAGGGAAACCCAGTACTTC.

The chain is built from TRBV4-1 and TRBJ2-5; 10 nucleotides match TRBD1. In germline, CDR1 is MGHRA, CDR2 YSYEKL. V lost 1 base and J lost 2; bases outside the gene matches: 4. This CDR3 is built from 16 residues. The CDR3 reads CASSQGQGAGQETQYF. As DNA, the CDR3 is TGCGCCAGCAGCCAAGGACAGGGGGCTGGTCAAGAGACCCAGTACTTC.

The rearrangement links TRBV7-9 to TRBJ2-3, with 11 bases that match TRBD2. The trim removed 6 bases at V and 2 bases at J, leaving 13 bases unmatched. Per the germline V gene, CDR1 is SEHNR and CDR2 is FQNEAQ (reference sequence). The CDR3 runs to 18 residues. The CDR3: CASSPTSGSRAYTDTQYF. CDR3 DNA sequence: TGTGCCAGCAGTCCCACTAGCGGGAGTAGAGCTTACACAGATACGCAGTATTTT.

This clone has only a few counts. The V gene is TRBV28, the J gene TRBJ1-6, with 7 bases aligning to TRBD1. CDR3 length: 15 amino acids. Trimming cost V 3 bases and J 6 bases; bases outside gene matches: 5. Germline V gives CDR1 MDHEN, CDR2 SYDVKM. In DNA form, the CDR3 reads TGTGCCAGCAGTTTCCTGACAGGGATTAATTCACCCCTCCACTTT. Amino acid sequence: CASSFLTGINSPLHF. The entire variable domain, with the rest obtained from reference TRBV28 and TRBJ1-6, is as follows: DVKVTQSSRYLVKRTGEKVFLECVQDMDHENMFWYRQDPGLGLRLIYFSYDVKMKEKGDIPEGYSVSREKKERFSLILESASTNQTSMYLCASSFLTGINSPLHFGNGTRLTVT.

The chain couples TRBV28 to TRBJ2-1; 8 nucleotides line up with TRBD1. The CDR3 length is 13 residues. CDR1 and CDR2 (germline): MDHEN, SYDVKM. V shed 6 bases, J shed 6 bases, and the junction held 4 bases outside the gene matches. CDR3 nucleotides: TGTGCCAGCAGGCTCACAGGGGGCAATGAGCAGTTCTTC. Residues: CASRLTGGNEQFF.

A single count supports this clone. The CDR3: CSASRDSSYEQYF. The CDR3 DNA sequence: TGCAGTGCTAGTAGGGACAGTTCCTACGAGCAGTACTTC. This sequence joins TRBV20-1 and TRBJ2-7; 7 positions match TRBD1. The CDR3 totals 13 residues. Germline-derived CDR1 and CDR2 are DFQATT and SNEGSKA (reference sequence). Trimming cost V 3 bases and J 1 base; bases outside gene matches: 3.

CDR3 region: CASSQTGPYGYTF. CDR3 bases: TGTGCCAGCAGCCAAACAGGCCCCTATGGCTACACCTTC. The genes are TRBV3-1 (or the pseudogene TRBV3-2) and TRBJ1-2; TRBD1 is a possible D gene (5 bases). The germline V gene has CDR1 LGHDT and CDR2 YNNKEL (reference sequence). Trimming removed 2 bases at V and 4 bases at J, with 8 bases between. This CDR3 region has 13 residues.

The V and J genes are TRBV6-2 or TRBV6-3 and TRBJ2-1; 14 bases match TRBD2. After removal of 4 bases from V and 12 bases from J, the junction contained 8 bases not matched to a gene. Per germline, CDR1 MNHEY and CDR2 SVGEGT. The CDR3 is made up of 15 amino acids. Here the CDR3 reads CASSWEGLAGARQFF. CDR3 nucleotides: TGTGCCAGCAGTTGGGAGGGACTAGCGGGAGCTAGGCAGTTCTTC.